The next 32 T cell receptor beta chains were all read from a single sample in a study of blood T cell repertoires in COVID-19. Clones were sequenced by immunoSEQ multiplex PCR, and TCRdb holds only the in-frame ones, with some missing. The sample carries about 190,000 clones, roughly 84% recorded once. Sequenced material: peripheral blood. The receptors here all came from a woman over 75 with active or convalescent COVID-19.

The CDR3 loop reads CASSDTTGGVKNIQYF. The CDR3 DNA reads as TGCGCCAGCAGCGATACGACAGGGGGCGTCAAAAACATTCAGTACTTC. The J gene is TRBJ2-4, the V gene TRBV5-1, with TRBD1 matching over 10 bases. Germline V lookup: CDR1 SGHRS, CDR2 YFSETQ. V gave up 4 bases and J gave up 3 bases; unmatched junction bases: 7. This CDR3 contains 16 residues.

This rearrangement joins TRBV27 to TRBJ1-1, with a possible D match to TRBD1 (6 bases). The CDR3 covers 12 residues. V shed 3 bases and J shed 9 bases, with 11 bases lying between them. The germline V gene encodes CDR1 MNHEY and CDR2 SMNVEV (reference sequence). The CDR3 here is CASSFTGSQAFF. DNA of the CDR3: TGTGCCAGCAGTTTCACAGGGAGCCAAGCTTTCTTT.

This rearrangement joins TRBV5-1 to TRBJ2-3; 7 bases align to TRBD1. With 6 bases clipped from V and 0 bases from J, the junction kept 10 bases outside the gene matches. Germline V gives CDR1 SGHRS, CDR2 YFSETQ. CDR3 length equals 16 residues. CDR3 loop: CASTTDRFTSTDTQYF. CDR3 DNA: TGCGCCAGCACCACGGACAGGTTCACTAGCACAGATACGCAGTATTTT.

This clone has only a few counts. The J gene is TRBJ2-1, the V gene TRBV7-2; weak D call: TRBD1 (5 bases). The CDR3 loop spans 15 amino acids. V was cut by 6 bases and J by 4 bases, with 16 bases left in between. Germline V gene sequence: CDR1 SGHTA, CDR2 FQGNSA. The CDR3 nucleotides are TGTGCCAGCAGGAGAGGCAGGGAAGCTTACAATGAGCAGTTCTTC. This codes for CASRRGREAYNEQFF.

The rearrangement uses TRBV24-1 and TRBJ1-2; the D gene is possibly TRBD1 (5 bases). CDR3 length: 13 amino acids. Per the germline V gene, CDR1 is KGHDR and CDR2 is SFDVKD. V was pared by 3 bases and J by 8 bases, with 12 bases between. The DNA of the CDR3 is TGTGCCACCAGTGATGGGGCCTATGGCGGCTACACCTTC. This encodes CATSDGAYGGYTF.

V is TRBV9 and J is TRBJ2-1, with D perhaps matching TRBD1 (5 bases). V lost 4 bases and J 7 bases, leaving 18 bases between the germline ends. Germline lookup yields CDR1 SGDLS and CDR2 YYNGEE. The CDR3 consists of 15 residues. CDR3 residues: CASSPRTTPGNEQFF. The DNA of the CDR3 is TGTGCCAGCAGCCCGAGGACAACCCCTGGGAATGAGCAGTTCTTC.

This sequence joins TRBV29-1 and TRBJ2-2, with 10 bases matching TRBD1. Losses at the gene ends were 7 bases for V and 3 bases for J; bases not matched to a gene: 5. Germline V CDR1 and CDR2: SQVTM, ANQGSEA. The CDR3 contains 14 residues. The CDR3 region is CSAWDRGDTGELFF. DNA of the CDR3: TGCAGCGCATGGGACAGGGGAGACACCGGGGAGCTGTTTTTT.

This clone was found a few times. The chain recombines TRBV7-9 with TRBJ2-7, with 10 bases identical to TRBD1. The CDR3 is made up of 16 amino acids. V shed 4 bases, J shed 4 bases, and the junction held 10 bases outside the gene matches. Germline CDR1 and CDR2: SEHNR and FQNEAQ (reference sequence). This CDR3 is CASSSTSGTGVYEQYF. The CDR3 coding sequence is TGTGCCAGCAGCTCAACTTCCGGGACAGGGGTTTACGAGCAGTACTTC.

The chain recombines TRBV5-1 with TRBJ2-1, with D uncertain. CDR3 length: 13 amino acids. Per the germline V gene, CDR1 is SGHRS and CDR2 is YFSETQ. Trimming removed 0 bases at V and 10 bases at J, with 11 bases between. CDR3 sequence reads: CASSLGALREQFF. CDR3 coding DNA: TGCGCCAGCAGCTTGGGGGCACTCAGAGAGCAGTTCTTC.

The chain recombines TRBV9 with TRBJ2-2; 8 bases are shared with TRBD2. With V trimmed by 4 bases and J by 6 bases, 11 bases remained unmatched. The CDR3 has 16 residues. Per the germline V gene, CDR1 is SGDLS and CDR2 is YYNGEE. This CDR3 reads CASSPHVGRAAGELFF. CDR3 DNA sequence: TGTGCCAGCAGCCCCCATGTCGGGAGGGCGGCCGGGGAGCTGTTTTTT.

The rearrangement links TRBV5-1 to TRBJ2-3, with 16 bases that match TRBD2. Per the germline V gene, CDR1 is SGHRS and CDR2 is YFSETQ. CDR3 length: 19 amino acids. V was pared by 4 bases and J by 0 bases, with 8 bases of the junction left unmatched. The CDR3 sequence is CASSTEGTSGRASTDTQYF. CDR3 DNA sequence: TGCGCCAGCAGCACGGAAGGGACTAGCGGGAGGGCTAGCACAGATACGCAGTATTTT.

CDR3 protein: CASSALAGEETYNEQFF. In nucleotides, the CDR3 is TGTGCCAGCTCAGCACTAGCGGGAGAGGAGACCTACAATGAGCAGTTCTTC. This chain links TRBV18 with TRBJ2-1; the match to TRBD2 covers 11 bases. Germline CDR1 is KGHSH and CDR2 is LQKENI. V was pared by 5 bases and J by 2 bases, with 8 bases of the junction left unmatched. The CDR3 has 17 residues. Based on the CDR3 plus reference TRBV18 and TRBJ2-1, the full variable domain is NAGVMQNPRHLVRRRGQEARLRCSPMKGHSHVYWYRQLPEEGLKFMVYLQKENIIDESGMPKERFSAEFPKEGPSILRIQQVVRGDSAAYFCASSALAGEETYNEQFFGPGTRLTVL.

The chain is built from TRBV9 and TRBJ1-6, with 7 bases lining up with TRBD1. V was pared by 4 bases and J by 10 bases, with 8 bases of the junction left unmatched. Germline lookup yields CDR1 SGDLS and CDR2 YYNGEE. The CDR3 length is 14 residues. The CDR3 sequence: CASSPTTGQSPLHF. The CDR3, as DNA: TGTGCCAGCAGCCCAACGACAGGGCAATCACCCCTCCACTTT.

This sequence joins TRBV5-4 and TRBJ2-1; 13 bases align to TRBD2. The CDR3 has 16 residues. In germline, CDR1 is SGHNT, CDR2 YYREEE (reference sequence). Unmatched junction bases numbered 10, after V lost 4 bases and J lost 9 bases. In nucleotides, the CDR3 is TGTGCCAGCAGCGGCTGGACTAGCGGGAGTAGGAGTGAGCAGTTCTTC. This codes for CASSGWTSGSRSEQFF.

Notes on this clone: One end of the junction fails to match germline, which may point to a read error. J is TRBJ2-3 and V is TRBV6-1, with TRBD2 matching over 11 bases. In germline, CDR1 is MNHNS, CDR2 SASEGT. The CDR3 consists of 19 residues. CDR3 region: CASSEGVTSGIGSTDTQYF. Here the CDR3 DNA reads TGTGCCAGCAGCGAAGGAGTGACTAGCGGGATAGGGTCCACAGATACGCAGTATTTT.

The CDR3, as DNA: TGTGCCAGTTCCGGACTAGCGGGAGGCTCTGAGCAGTTCTTC. Translation gives CASSGLAGGSEQFF. The chain combines TRBV19 with TRBJ2-1; 14 bases line up with TRBD2. From germline, CDR1 is LNHDA and CDR2 SQIVND (reference sequence). CDR3 length: 14 amino acids. The V gene end was trimmed by 8 bases and the J gene end by 9 bases; junction bases not matched to a gene: 6. The variable domain in full, with the rest retrieved from reference TRBV19 and TRBJ2-1, is DGGITQSPKYLFRKEGQNVTLSCEQNLNHDAMYWYRQDPGQGLRLIYYSQIVNDFQKGDIAEGYSVSREKKESFPLTVTSAQKNPTAFYLCASSGLAGGSEQFFGPGTRLTVL.

A remark on this clone: Within the sample, other DNA sequences also encode this same CDR3. This chain links TRBV6-5 with TRBJ1-1, with D maybe TRBD1 (6 bases). Germline CDR1 MNHEY, CDR2 SVGAGI. The CDR3 totals 13 residues. Trimming took 6 bases from V and 2 from J, leaving 10 bases between them. The CDR3 coding sequence is TGTGCCAGCAGCTCGGACAGAAACACTGAAGCTTTCTTT. This translates into CASSSDRNTEAFF.

V usage is TRBV5-5 and J usage is TRBJ1-1; 7 bases match TRBD1. This CDR3 has 15 residues. Losses at the gene ends were 4 bases for V and 1 base for J; bases not matched to a gene: 7. Germline loops: CDR1 SGHKS, CDR2 YYEKEE (reference sequence). The CDR3 DNA follows: TGTGCCAGCAGCCATACAGGGGTAAGGAACACTGAAGCTTTCTTT. It specifies CASSHTGVRNTEAFF.

The chain has TRBV5-4 and TRBJ2-1; 9 bases line up with TRBD1. The V gene's germline CDR1 is SGHNT and CDR2 YYREEE (reference sequence). The trim removed 4 bases at V and 5 bases at J, leaving 13 bases unmatched. The CDR3 extends over 17 amino acids. The CDR3: CASSPPRPGQGNNEQFF. In DNA form, the CDR3 reads TGTGCCAGCAGCCCCCCTCGGCCGGGACAGGGAAACAATGAGCAGTTCTTC. The entire variable domain, with the rest obtained from reference TRBV5-4 and TRBJ2-1, is as follows: ETGVTQSPTHLIKTRGQQVTLRCSSQSGHNTVSWYQQALGQGPQFIFQYYREEENGRGNFPPRFSGLQFPNYSSELNVNALELDDSALYLCASSPPRPGQGNNEQFFGPGTRLTVL.

The chain is built from TRBV9 and TRBJ2-1; 10 positions match TRBD2. Trimming removed 2 bases from V and 9 bases from J; junction bases left unmatched: 2. The CDR3 totals 13 residues. Germline CDR1 reads SGDLS; CDR2 reads YYNGEE. Here the CDR3 DNA reads TGTGCCAGCAGCGTGGGGACTAGCGTTGAGCAGTTCTTC. It specifies CASSVGTSVEQFF.

A remark on this clone: The junction shows a germline mismatch at one end, possibly a read error. The V call is TRBV10-2, the J call TRBJ2-7; tentative D call: TRBD2 (5 bases). From germline, CDR1 is WSHSY and CDR2 SAAADI. The CDR3 length is 12 residues. CDR3: CASARVGEAKHF. The CDR3 nucleotides are TGCGCCAGCGCCCGTGTCGGGGAAGCCAAACACTTC.

The chain joins TRBV18 to TRBJ2-2; D may be TRBD1 (5 bases). Trimming left V 3 bases short and J 3 bases short, with 11 bases between. CDR3 length: 15 amino acids. CDR1 and CDR2 from the germline V gene are KGHSH and LQKENI. The CDR3 nucleotides read TGTGCCAGCTCACCTTCCAGGGCGCACACCGGGGAGCTGTTTTTT. Translation gives CASSPSRAHTGELFF.

The chain has TRBV7-6 and TRBJ2-7; D may be TRBD1 (5 bases). Germline V CDR1 and CDR2: SGHVS, FNYEAQ. The CDR3 has 14 amino acids. The V end lost 6 bases, the J end lost 2 bases, and 14 bases lay between the germline ends. This chain's CDR3 is CASSTGRSPYEQYF. The CDR3 bases are TGTGCCAGCAGTACAGGACGTAGCCCCTACGAGCAGTACTTC.

This clone has a single count. This rearrangement joins TRBV20-1 to TRBJ1-5; 9 nucleotides match TRBD1. The germline CDR1 and CDR2 sequences are DFQATT and SNEGSKA (reference sequence). J gave up 7 bases and V 3 bases, and 4 bases lay outside the gene matches. This CDR3 is 13 amino acids long. CDR3 sequence: CSASTGGWQPQHF. CDR3 sequence (DNA): TGCAGTGCTAGTACAGGGGGCTGGCAGCCCCAGCATTTT.

J is TRBJ1-5 and V is TRBV19, with D unclear. The CDR3 loop spans 13 amino acids. The germline CDR1 and CDR2 sequences are LNHDA and SQIVND (reference sequence). Trimming pared 7 bases from V and 3 bases from J, leaving 10 bases between. CDR3 amino acids: CASMRADNQPQHF. The CDR3 coding sequence is TGTGCCAGTATGAGGGCAGACAATCAGCCCCAGCATTTT.

This clone was counted a single time. The rearrangement joins TRBV5-1 to TRBJ1-3; 10 bases are shared with TRBD1. J was trimmed by 2 bases and V by 4 bases; bases with no gene match: 6. The V gene's germline CDR1 is SGHRS and CDR2 YFSETQ. The CDR3 is 16 residues long. For the CDR3, the DNA is TGCGCCAGCAGCAAGCCGGGGACAGGGGCTGGAAACACCATATATTTT. Amino acids: CASSKPGTGAGNTIYF.

The V call is TRBV5-1, the J call TRBJ2-3, with TRBD1 identical over 11 bases. Germline CDR1 and CDR2: SGHRS and YFSETQ. This CDR3 has 16 residues. The V and J ends lost 3 bases and 2 bases, in that order; junction bases with no gene match: 5. DNA for the CDR3: TGCGCCAGCAGCTCCTGGACAGGGGGCCCCACAGATACGCAGTATTTT. As protein: CASSSWTGGPTDTQYF.

V gene TRBV28 combines with J gene TRBJ1-2, with D maybe TRBD1 (5 bases). V was trimmed by 6 bases and J by 4 bases, leaving 15 bases between them. Germline V lookup: CDR1 MDHEN, CDR2 SYDVKM. This CDR3 spans 14 amino acids. The CDR3 here is CASRPQGGVYGYTF. CDR3 DNA sequence: TGTGCCAGCAGGCCTCAGGGAGGTGTCTATGGCTACACCTTC.

This sequence joins TRBV5-1 and TRBJ2-2, with 8 bases fitting TRBD1. The CDR3 extends over 15 amino acids. V shed 6 bases and J 0 bases; nucleotides not matched to a gene: 4. Per the germline V gene, CDR1 is SGHRS and CDR2 is YFSETQ. The CDR3 protein is CASTQGAANTGELFF. CDR3 nucleotide sequence: TGCGCCAGCACCCAGGGGGCCGCGAACACCGGGGAGCTGTTTTTT.

This clone was recorded once. The J gene is TRBJ2-7, the V gene TRBV10-3; 12 nucleotides agree with TRBD2. V shed 3 bases, J shed 3 bases, and the junction held 3 bases outside the gene matches. The length of the CDR3 is 15 residues. The germline V gene has CDR1 ENHRY and CDR2 SYGVKD. CDR3 sequence reads: CAISDSTSGSYEQYF. CDR3 DNA: TGTGCCATCAGTGATTCGACTAGCGGGAGCTACGAGCAGTACTTC.

This clone is classed as medium-sized (0.01 to 0.1%). Written as DNA, the CDR3 is TGTGCCAGCAGTGAAGCTGGGGGCACTGGGGCCAACGTCCTGACTTTC. Protein: CASSEAGGTGANVLTF. The chain joins TRBV6-1 to TRBJ2-6, with D possibly being TRBD1 (6 bases). The CDR3 length is 16 residues. Germline lookup yields CDR1 MNHNS and CDR2 SASEGT. Trimming stripped 0 bases from V and 2 bases from J, with 8 bases between.

This chain links TRBV11-1 with TRBJ1-1; TRBD1 might be the D (5 bases). The CDR3 extends over 12 amino acids. Germline-derived CDR1 and CDR2 are SGHAT and FQDESV (reference sequence). Deletions cut 5 bases from V and 3 bases from J, with 7 bases between. DNA of the CDR3: TGTGCCAGCAGCCAAGGGGACACTGAAGCTTTCTTT. It yields the protein CASSQGDTEAFF.